This TCR beta chain was found in a study of shared clonotypes between healthy human individuals. The germline V gene encodes CDR1 MDHEN and CDR2 SYDVKM. CDR3 length: 14 amino acids. V was trimmed by 5 bases and J by 5 bases, leaving 15 bases between them. It was around 180 ng DNA, around 33,000 T cell genomes, that sorted-subset replicate PCRs used. Only in-frame clones appear in the TCRdb table, and some are missing; sequencing was by immunoSEQ multiplex PCR. This sample yields around 700,000 clones, of which about 74% are seen a single time; approximately 1.6% belongs to the top ten. Study results and limitations: The researchers took only blood, and tissue repertoires probably look different. The study found lower generation probabilities in non-shared clonotypes than in those shared by all four donors.

To note about this clone: Its antigen remains unidentified. This sample includes further DNA sequences coding for the same CDR3.

The receptor was derived from a woman aged 25 to 39 in good health. Input material: memory CD4+ T cells sorted from blood. Subset: CD45RA-negative fraction. The chain recombines TRBV28 with TRBJ1-2; D is perhaps TRBD1 (5 bases). In DNA form, the CDR3 reads TGTGCCAGCAGTCCCGGGGGGGTTTTTTATGGCTACACCTTC. Amino acid sequence: CASSPGGVFYGYTF.